The 10 T cell receptor beta chains below come from one sample, sequenced in a study of T cell repertoires in cytomegalovirus infection. TCRdb reprocessed the reads with MiXCR, giving one entry per CDR3 protein. The table lists about a million distinct CDR3 sequences, 31% of them singletons. Their recognized antigens are unknown. The material sequenced was cultured CD8+ T cells from PBMCs, taken from culture after CMV antigen stimulation. These receptors all come from a human donor in good health (CMV status not recorded). Some clones in this sample may be carry-over from other donors' samples.

This clonotype was seen a few times. The rearrangement uses TRBV6-6 and TRBJ2-7; no definite D call. This CDR3 is built from 13 residues. Trimming shortened V by 6 bases and J by 3 bases, and 12 bases separated the two germline ends. Germline V gene sequence: CDR1 MNHNY, CDR2 SVGAGI (reference sequence). The CDR3 DNA sequence: TGTGCCAGCAGAACTCGAGACGGCTACGAGCAGTACGTC. The encoded protein is CASRTRDGYEQYV.

The chain combines TRBV6-5 with TRBJ2-7, with 7 bases that match TRBD1. Germline V gene sequence: CDR1 MNHEY, CDR2 SVGAGI. The CDR3 sequence is 14 residues long. V lost 5 bases and J lost 1; bases outside the gene matches: 5. The CDR3, as DNA: TGTGCCAGCAGTACAGTACAGGGGTCCTACGAGCAGTACTTC. Translating it yields CASSTVQGSYEQYF.

This clonotype showed up just a few times. This rearrangement joins TRBV9 to TRBJ2-3; 9 bases line up with TRBD2. Germline V gene lookup returns CDR1 SGDLS and CDR2 YYNGEE. The trim removed 3 bases at V and 2 bases at J, leaving 10 bases unmatched. There are 17 residues in the CDR3. The CDR3 loop is CASSGRSRGGPTDTQYF. The CDR3 nucleotides are TGTGCCAGCAGCGGACGATCGCGGGGGGGTCCCACAGATACGCAGTATTTT.

The chain recombines TRBV7-6 with TRBJ1-1, with TRBD1 as a possible D gene (5 bases). This CDR3 spans 12 amino acids. CDR1 is SGHVS, CDR2 FNYEAQ, per germline. Trimming removed 10 bases at V and 8 bases at J, with 17 bases between. The CDR3 reads CATGRGSGEAFF. The CDR3 DNA follows: TGTGCCACCGGGAGGGGCAGTGGCGAAGCTTTCTTT. Filled out from reference TRBV7-6 and TRBJ1-1, the complete variable domain reads GAGVSQSPRYKVTKRGQDVALRCDPISGHVSLYWYRQALGQGPEFLTYFNYEAQQDKSGLPNDRFSAERPEGSISTLTIQRTEQRDSAMYRCATGRGSGEAFFGQGTRLTVV.

This clonotype was seen only a few times. The chain has TRBV9 and TRBJ1-2; 9 bases are shared with TRBD1. The J segment lost 4 bases and the V segment lost 4 bases, leaving 8 bases of the junction unmatched. The CDR3 contains 15 residues. The germline gives CDR1 SGDLS, CDR2 YYNGEE. CDR3 bases: TGTGCCAGCAGCCTTTCACCGGGACAGGGCTATGGCTACACCTTC. As protein: CASSLSPGQGYGYTF.

The chain combines TRBV10-3 with TRBJ2-6; possible D gene TRBD1, 5 bases. V lost 3 bases and J lost 4, with 13 bases in between. CDR1 is ENHRY and CDR2 is SYGVKD in the germline V gene. The CDR3 is 16 residues long. The CDR3 loop reads CAISEGVPRGANVLTF. As DNA, the CDR3 is TGTGCCATCAGTGAAGGGGTCCCGAGGGGGGCCAACGTCCTGACTTTC.

The table lists this clonotype with a few counts. The chain joins TRBV27 to TRBJ2-1, with D uncertain. Germline V lookup: CDR1 MNHEY, CDR2 SMNVEV (reference sequence). V lost 2 bases and J 2 bases, leaving 13 bases between the germline ends. CDR3 size: 16 residues. The CDR3 DNA reads TGTGCCAGCAGTTTACGAGGAGTTGGGACCTACAATGAGCAGTTCTTC. Its protein product is CASSLRGVGTYNEQFF.

The rearrangement joins TRBV4-3 to TRBJ1-2; D not resolved. This CDR3 comprises 12 residues. Between the trimmed V and J ends, which lost 2 bases and 1 base, there was a span of 2 bases. Germline lookup yields CDR1 LGHNA and CDR2 YSLEER. The CDR3 DNA is TGCGCCAGCAGCCAAAATAACTATGGCTACACCTTC. It is translated as CASSQNNYGYTF.

This clonotype was detected a few times. V and J are TRBV6-5 and TRBJ1-2; D is undetermined. This CDR3 has 14 amino acids. CDR1 and CDR2 from the germline V gene are MNHEY and SVGAGI. Trimming removed 3 bases at V and 2 bases at J, with 10 bases between. CDR3 sequence: CASSYLPGNYGYTF. As DNA, the CDR3 is TGTGCCAGCAGTTATCTCCCGGGGAACTATGGCTACACCTTC.

The CDR3 loop is CASSQEAVGYEQFF. The DNA of the CDR3 is TGCGCCAGCAGCCAAGAGGCGGTGGGCTATGAGCAGTTCTTC. The chain combines TRBV4-3 with TRBJ2-1; D is unclear. The germline CDR1 and CDR2 sequences are LGHNA and YSLEER. V lost 0 bases, J lost 8 bases, and 11 bases lay in between. CDR3 size: 14 residues.